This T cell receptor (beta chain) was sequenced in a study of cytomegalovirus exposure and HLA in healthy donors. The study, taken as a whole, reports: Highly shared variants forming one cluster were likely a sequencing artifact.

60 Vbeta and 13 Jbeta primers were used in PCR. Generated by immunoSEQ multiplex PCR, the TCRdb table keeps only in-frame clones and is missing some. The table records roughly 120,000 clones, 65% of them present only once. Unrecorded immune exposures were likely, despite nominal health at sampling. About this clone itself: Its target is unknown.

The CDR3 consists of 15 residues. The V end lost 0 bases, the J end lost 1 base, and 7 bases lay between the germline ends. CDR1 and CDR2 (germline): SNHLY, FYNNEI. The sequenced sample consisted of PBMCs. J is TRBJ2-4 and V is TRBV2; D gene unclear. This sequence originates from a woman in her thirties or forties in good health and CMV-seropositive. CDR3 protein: CASSEARSAKNIQYF. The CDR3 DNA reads TGTGCCAGCAGTGAAGCCAGATCCGCCAAAAACATTCAGTACTTC. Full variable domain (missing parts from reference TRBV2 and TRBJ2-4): EPEVTQTPSHQVTQMGQEVILRCVPISNHLYFYWYRQILGQKVEFLVSFYNNEISEKSEIFDDQFSVERPDGSNFTLKIRSTKLEDSAMYFCASSEARSAKNIQYFGAGTRLSVL.